Shown below are 23 T cell receptor beta chains from a single sample sequenced in a study of blood T cell repertoires in COVID-19. Generated by immunoSEQ multiplex PCR, the TCRdb table keeps only in-frame clones and is missing some. This sample has roughly 71,000 clones; almost 85% occur once, and the top ten carry approximately 25%. Sequenced: peripheral blood. These receptors were obtained from a man in his fifties or sixties with acute or convalescent COVID-19.

CDR3 in amino acids: CASSSSGRGDEQFF. The CDR3 DNA reads as TGTGCCAGCAGCTCTTCTGGCAGGGGGGATGAGCAGTTCTTC. The chain uses TRBV7-3 and TRBJ2-1, with a tentative D call TRBD1 (7 bases). V lost 4 bases, J lost 8 bases, and 15 bases lay in between. This CDR3 is built from 14 residues. Germline V gene lookup returns CDR1 SGHTA and CDR2 FQGTGA.

The V and J genes are TRBV6-5 and TRBJ2-7; 7 positions match TRBD1. From germline, CDR1 is MNHEY and CDR2 SVGAGI. V was clipped by 6 bases and J by 9 bases; unmatched bases: 17. CDR3 size: 15 residues. The CDR3 protein is CASRDRTDRASRQYV. The DNA for the CDR3 is TGTGCCAGCAGAGACCGTACAGACAGGGCCAGCAGGCAGTACGTC.

The V gene is TRBV9, the J gene TRBJ1-6; D possibly corresponds to TRBD1 (5 bases). The CDR3 contains 16 residues. V was pared by 0 bases and J by 0 bases, with 7 bases between. Germline V CDR1 and CDR2: SGDLS, YYNGEE. CDR3 nucleotides: TGTGCCAGCAGCGTAGGACAGAACTCCTATAATTCACCCCTCCACTTT. This gives the protein CASSVGQNSYNSPLHF. The whole variable domain, filled in from reference TRBV9 and TRBJ1-6, reads DSGVTQTPKHLITATGQRVTLRCSPRSGDLSVYWYQQSLDQGLQFLIQYYNGEERAKGNILERFSAQQFPDLHSELNLSSLELGDSALYFCASSVGQNSYNSPLHFGNGTRLTVT.

The chain links TRBV7-6 to TRBJ1-1, with 7 positions matching TRBD1. V was pared by 1 base and J by 4 bases, with 9 bases of the junction left unmatched. The CDR3 has 16 residues. CDR1 SGHVS and CDR2 FNYEAQ come from the germline V gene. CDR3 coding DNA: TGTGCCAGCAGCTTAGGGGGCAGACAGGGCTTCACTGAAGCTTTCTTT. It translates to CASSLGGRQGFTEAFF.

This sequence joins TRBV5-1 and TRBJ2-2; no firm D call. Germline V lookup: CDR1 SGHRS, CDR2 YFSETQ. This CDR3 is 12 amino acids long. The V end was cut by 5 bases, the J end by 3 bases, with 5 bases between. CDR3 sequence (DNA): TGCGCCAGCAGTTTAGACACCGGGGAGCTGTTTTTT. The encoded protein is CASSLDTGELFF.

The V call is TRBV19, the J call TRBJ2-3; perhaps TRBD2 as D (5 bases). V shed 6 bases and J shed 0 bases, with 19 bases lying between them. Germline lookup yields CDR1 LNHDA and CDR2 SQIVND (reference sequence). CDR3 size: 17 residues. CDR3 residues: CASSPGGGRVSTDTQYF. The CDR3 DNA sequence: TGTGCCAGTAGCCCCGGAGGTGGGCGGGTGAGCACAGATACGCAGTATTTT.

DNA of the CDR3: TGCGCCAGCAGCCGCGAGGGGGTTTTGGATGGCTACACCTTC. Amino acid sequence: CASSREGVLDGYTF. The V call is TRBV4-1, the J call TRBJ1-2; D possibly corresponds to TRBD1 (6 bases). This CDR3 has 14 amino acids. Germline-derived CDR1 and CDR2 are MGHRA and YSYEKL. V shed 4 bases and J shed 6 bases, with 15 bases lying between them.

The chain uses TRBV2 and TRBJ2-2; 9 positions agree with TRBD1. Germline CDR1 is SNHLY and CDR2 is FYNNEI. V gave up 7 bases and J gave up 10 bases; unmatched junction bases: 7. The CDR3 has 13 amino acids. CDR3 amino acids: CASTYRGQEELFF. CDR3 DNA sequence: TGTGCCAGCACGTACAGGGGGCAGGAGGAGCTGTTTTTT.

This clone has a handful of counts. This chain connects TRBV5-1 to TRBJ1-2; 12 bases align to TRBD1. J was trimmed by 0 bases and V by 3 bases; bases with no gene match: 3. The germline CDR1 and CDR2 sequences are SGHRS and YFSETQ. CDR3 length: 16 residues. CDR3 bases: TGCGCCAGCAGCTGGGGACAGGGGGCAACTAACTATGGCTACACCTTC. Its protein product is CASSWGQGATNYGYTF.

Only a few counts were recorded for this clone. The V gene is TRBV2, the J gene TRBJ2-2; 8 bases align to TRBD1. There are 14 residues in the CDR3. The junction had 3 bases not matched to a gene; V was cut back by 8 bases and J by 1 base. Germline CDR1 SNHLY, CDR2 FYNNEI. CDR3 nucleotides: TGTGCCAGCCAAGGACAGGGGAACACCGGGGAGCTGTTTTTT. This encodes CASQGQGNTGELFF.

This clone was recorded only once. The chain joins TRBV7-6 to TRBJ1-5; D remains unclear. CDR1 is SGHVS, CDR2 FNYEAQ, per germline. The V end lost 4 bases, the J end lost 4 bases, and 20 bases lay between the germline ends. The CDR3 sequence is 17 residues long. The CDR3 coding sequence is TGTGCCAGCAGCTGCTTCCGCGAACCCCCGGGGAATCAGCCCCAGCATTTT. It encodes CASSCFREPPGNQPQHF.

The J gene is TRBJ2-1, the V gene TRBV25-1, with TRBD2 identical over 7 bases. Germline CDR1 is MGHDK and CDR2 is SYGVNS. The CDR3 sequence is 16 residues long. V lost 1 base and J lost 7; bases outside the gene matches: 10. This CDR3 is CASSEWGGNPGNEQFF. CDR3 bases: TGTGCCAGCAGTGAATGGGGGGGGAACCCAGGGAATGAGCAGTTCTTC.

The J gene is TRBJ2-5, the V gene TRBV25-1; D perhaps matches TRBD1 (6 bases). Per the germline V gene, CDR1 is MGHDK and CDR2 is SYGVNS. This CDR3 contains 13 residues. With 5 bases removed from V and 3 bases from J, the gap between germline ends came to 10 bases. Here the CDR3 reads CASSTPGEETQYF. In DNA form, the CDR3 reads TGTGCCAGCAGTACACCAGGGGAAGAGACCCAGTACTTC.

The chain has TRBV5-4 and TRBJ2-1, with 9 positions matching TRBD2. V lost 0 bases, J lost 10 bases, and 11 bases stayed unmatched. Germline CDR1 SGHNT, CDR2 YYREEE (reference sequence). The CDR3 has 16 amino acids. The CDR3 is CASSLVAGATPEEQFF. The CDR3 nucleotides read TGTGCCAGCAGCTTGGTAGCGGGGGCCACTCCTGAGGAGCAGTTCTTC.

This chain links TRBV21-1 with TRBJ1-3; the DNA was not compared with TRBD1, the D call given in the table. TRBV21-1 is a known pseudogene. This CDR3 region has 22 residues. CDR3 nucleotide sequence: TGTGCCAGCAGCAAATGTCAGGGGGTTGAGCATCTTTTCCCCGACTCTGGAAACACCATATATTTT. This codes for CASSKCQGVEHLFPDSGNTIYF.

Only a few counts were recorded for this clone. The identical CDR3 is also encoded by other nucleotide sequences in the sample. The V and J genes are TRBV6-6 and TRBJ1-6; weak D call: TRBD1 (6 bases). CDR1 and CDR2 from the germline V gene are MNHNY and SVGAGI (reference sequence). The CDR3 covers 14 residues. Trimming pared 2 bases from V and 6 bases from J, leaving 8 bases between. CDR3 coding DNA: TGTGCCAGCAGTTACGGGGGCGGTAATTCACCCCTCCACTTT. Amino acids: CASSYGGGNSPLHF.

The chain employs TRBV6-6 and TRBJ1-1; D gene ambiguous. V was cut by 7 bases and J by 1 base, with 10 bases left in between. There are 13 residues in the CDR3. Germline CDR1 MNHNY, CDR2 SVGAGI (reference sequence). The CDR3 is CASTYGENTEAFF. The DNA for the CDR3 is TGTGCCAGCACCTACGGGGAGAACACTGAAGCTTTCTTT.

The chain links TRBV12-3 or TRBV12-4 to TRBJ2-2; a possible D gene is TRBD2 (6 bases). V lost 8 bases, J lost 4 bases, and 11 bases lay in between. The CDR3 has 13 residues. CDR3 DNA: TGTGCCAGCGGGGGGAGGAGCACCGGGGAGCTGTTTTTT. Translation gives CASGGRSTGELFF.

This chain links TRBV29-1 with TRBJ2-2; the match to TRBD2 covers 7 bases. The V gene end was trimmed by 1 base and the J gene end by 0 bases; junction bases not matched to a gene: 5. This CDR3 is built from 16 residues. CDR1 is SQVTM and CDR2 is ANQGSEA in the germline V gene. DNA for the CDR3: TGCAGCGTTGAAGGTGCGGGGGATACGAACACCGGGGAGCTGTTTTTT. Translated, it gives CSVEGAGDTNTGELFF.

The chain couples TRBV5-1 to TRBJ1-1; D may be TRBD1 (6 bases). From germline, CDR1 is SGHRS and CDR2 YFSETQ. CDR3 size: 15 residues. Trimming took off 0 bases at V and 4 bases at J, with 13 bases between the two ends. CDR3 residues: CASSLGIGGLTEAFF. CDR3 nucleotide sequence: TGCGCCAGCAGCTTGGGGATTGGGGGCCTCACTGAAGCTTTCTTT.

The chain employs TRBV7-3 and TRBJ2-5; 14 nucleotides agree with TRBD2. CDR3 size: 17 residues. V dropped 1 base and J dropped 3; count of bases not matched to a gene: 4. CDR1 and CDR2 (germline): SGHTA, FQGTGA. Here the CDR3 DNA reads TGTGCCAGCAGCTTAAATCCGGGACTAGCGGGGGAAGAGACCCAGTACTTC. It yields the protein CASSLNPGLAGEETQYF.

The chain employs TRBV7-9 and TRBJ2-6; D remains unclear. This CDR3 has 13 amino acids. V was pared by 7 bases and J by 2 bases, with 6 bases between. The germline gives CDR1 SEHNR, CDR2 FQNEAQ (reference sequence). Here the CDR3 DNA reads TGTGCCAGCATCACAGCTGGGGCCAACGTCCTGACTTTC. Its translation: CASITAGANVLTF. Drawing the rest from reference TRBV7-9 and TRBJ2-6, the complete variable domain is DTGVSQNPRHKITKRGQNVTFRCDPISEHNRLYWYRQTLGQGPEFLTYFQNEAQLEKSRLLSDRFSAERPKGSFSTLEIQRTEQGDSAMYLCASITAGANVLTFGAGSRLTVL.

The chain links TRBV14 to TRBJ1-3, with D perhaps matching TRBD1 (6 bases). V dropped 2 bases and J dropped 0 bases, with 11 bases sitting between them. Looked up from germline, CDR1 is SGHDN and CDR2 is FVKESK. There are 16 residues in the CDR3. The CDR3 here is CASSQTQGSSGNTIYF. CDR3 bases: TGTGCCAGCAGCCAAACTCAGGGGAGCTCTGGAAACACCATATATTTT.